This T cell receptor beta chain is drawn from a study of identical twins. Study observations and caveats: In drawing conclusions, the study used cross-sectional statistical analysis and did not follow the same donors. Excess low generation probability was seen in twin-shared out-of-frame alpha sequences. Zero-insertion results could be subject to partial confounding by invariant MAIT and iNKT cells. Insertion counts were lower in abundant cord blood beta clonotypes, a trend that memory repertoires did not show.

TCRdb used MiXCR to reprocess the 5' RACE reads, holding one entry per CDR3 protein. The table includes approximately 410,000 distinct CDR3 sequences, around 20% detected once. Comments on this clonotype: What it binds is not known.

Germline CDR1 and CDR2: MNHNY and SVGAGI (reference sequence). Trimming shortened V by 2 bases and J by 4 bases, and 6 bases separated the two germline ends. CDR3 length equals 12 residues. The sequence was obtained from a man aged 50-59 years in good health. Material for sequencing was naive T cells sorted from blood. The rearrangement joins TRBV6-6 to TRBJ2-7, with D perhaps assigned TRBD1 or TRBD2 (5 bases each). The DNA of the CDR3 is TGTGCCAGCAGTTACGAGGGGTACGAGCAGTACTTC. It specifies CASSYEGYEQYF.